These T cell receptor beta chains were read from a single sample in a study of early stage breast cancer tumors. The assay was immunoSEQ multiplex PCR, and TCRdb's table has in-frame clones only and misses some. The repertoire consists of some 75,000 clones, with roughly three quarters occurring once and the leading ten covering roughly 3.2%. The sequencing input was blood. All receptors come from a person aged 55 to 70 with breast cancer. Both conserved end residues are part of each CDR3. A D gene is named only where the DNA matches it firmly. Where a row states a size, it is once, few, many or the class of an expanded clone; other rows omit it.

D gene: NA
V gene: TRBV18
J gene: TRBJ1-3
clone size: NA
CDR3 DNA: TGTGCCAGCTCACCATCAGGGGCGGCTCGTAACACCATATATTTT
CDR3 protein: CASSPSGAARNTIYF

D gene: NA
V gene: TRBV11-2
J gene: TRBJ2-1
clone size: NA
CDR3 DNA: TGTGCCAGCAGCTTGGGGGGCCCAGCGGTTGAGCAGTTCTTC
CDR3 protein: CASSLGGPAVEQFF

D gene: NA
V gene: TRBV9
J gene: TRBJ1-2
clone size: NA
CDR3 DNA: TGTGCCAGCAGCCCTGATGGGTTTCCTAACTATGGCTACACCTTC
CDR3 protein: CASSPDGFPNYGYTF

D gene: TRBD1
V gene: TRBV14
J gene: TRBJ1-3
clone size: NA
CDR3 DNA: TGTGCCAGCAGCGGTACGACAGGGCCTGGAAACACCATATATTTT
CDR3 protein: CASSGTTGPGNTIYF

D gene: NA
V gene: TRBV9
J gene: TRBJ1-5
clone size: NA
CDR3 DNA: TGTGCCAGCAGCGTCGACGGAGGCCTAAAGCCCCAGCATTTT
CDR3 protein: CASSVDGGLKPQHF

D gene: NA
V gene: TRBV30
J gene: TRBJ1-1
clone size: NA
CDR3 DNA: TGTGCCTGGGAGACAGGTTACAACACTGAAGCTTTCTTT
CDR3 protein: CAWETGYNTEAFF

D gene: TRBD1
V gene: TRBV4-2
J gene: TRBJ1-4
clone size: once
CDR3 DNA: TGTGCCAGCAGCCAAGCCCGGACAGGGAATAATGAAAAACTGTTTTTT
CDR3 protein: CASSQARTGNNEKLFF

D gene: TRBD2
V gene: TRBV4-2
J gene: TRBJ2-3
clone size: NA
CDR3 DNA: TGTGCCAGCAGCGCGACTAGCGGGGATACGCAGTATTTT
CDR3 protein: CASSATSGDTQYF

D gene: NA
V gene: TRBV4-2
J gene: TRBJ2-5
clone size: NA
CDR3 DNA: TGTGCCAGCAGCCAAGATAGGGGGGAAGACCAAGAGACCCAGTACTTC
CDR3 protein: CASSQDRGEDQETQYF

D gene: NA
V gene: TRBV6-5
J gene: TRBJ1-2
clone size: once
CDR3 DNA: TGTGCCAGCAGTTACTCTCGCCAGGCGCCTGGGGGCTACACCTTC
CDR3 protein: CASSYSRQAPGGYTF

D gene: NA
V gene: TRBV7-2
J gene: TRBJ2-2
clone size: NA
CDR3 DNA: TGTGCCAGCAGCTTACGGCTTACCAACACCGGGGAGCTGTTTTTT
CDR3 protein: CASSLRLTNTGELFF

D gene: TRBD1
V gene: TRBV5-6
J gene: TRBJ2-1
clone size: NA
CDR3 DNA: TGTGCCAGCAGCTCTCTCGGGACAGGGGTAGTCGATGAGCAGTTCTTC
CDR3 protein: CASSSLGTGVVDEQFF

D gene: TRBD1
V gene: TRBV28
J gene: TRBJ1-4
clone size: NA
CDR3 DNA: TGTGCCAGCAGTAATGCGGGACAGGAGAATGAAAAACTGTTTTTT
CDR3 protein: CASSNAGQENEKLFF

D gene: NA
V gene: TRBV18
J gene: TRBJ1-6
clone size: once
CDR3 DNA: TGTGCCAGCTCACCTACAGGGAGCGGTCTCTCACCCCTCCACTTT
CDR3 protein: CASSPTGSGLSPLHF

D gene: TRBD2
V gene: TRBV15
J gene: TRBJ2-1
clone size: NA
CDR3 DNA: TGTGCCACCGCCGGGAGGGTTTACAATGAGCAGTTCTTC
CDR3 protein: CATAGRVYNEQFF

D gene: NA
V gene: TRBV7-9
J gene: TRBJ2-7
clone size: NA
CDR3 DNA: TGTGCCAGCAGCTTATCAGGGACCGAGCAGTACTTC
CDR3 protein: CASSLSGTEQYF

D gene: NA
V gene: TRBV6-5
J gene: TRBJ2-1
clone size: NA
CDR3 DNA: TGTGCCAGCAGGGTCGAGGCTGAGCAGTTCTTC
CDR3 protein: CASRVEAEQFF

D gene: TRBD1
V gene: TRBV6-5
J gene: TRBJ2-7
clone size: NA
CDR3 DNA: TGTGCCAGCAGTTACTCGAGCAGGGGGCAGGACGAGCAGTACTTC
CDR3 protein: CASSYSSRGQDEQYF

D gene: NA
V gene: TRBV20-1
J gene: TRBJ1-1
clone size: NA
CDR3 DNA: TGCAGTGCTGGCTACCGGGAGGAAGCTTTCTTT
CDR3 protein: CSAGYREEAFF

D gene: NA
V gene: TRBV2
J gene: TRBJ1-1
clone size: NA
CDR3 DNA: TGTGCCAGCAGTGACGAGCTGAACACTGAAGCTTTCTTT
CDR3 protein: CASSDELNTEAFF

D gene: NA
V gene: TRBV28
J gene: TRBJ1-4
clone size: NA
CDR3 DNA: TGTGCCAGCACCCTTATGAGGGCAACTAATGAAAAACTGTTTTTT
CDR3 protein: CASTLMRATNEKLFF

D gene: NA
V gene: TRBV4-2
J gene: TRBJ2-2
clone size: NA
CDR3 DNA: TGTGCCAGCAGCCCAGAATTGGGTGGGGGCACCGGGGAGCTGTTTTTT
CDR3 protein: CASSPELGGGTGELFF

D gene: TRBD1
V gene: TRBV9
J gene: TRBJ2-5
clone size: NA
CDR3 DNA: TGTGCCAGCAGCGTAGACGCGACAGGGGGCCAAGAGACCCAGTACTTC
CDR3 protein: CASSVDATGGQETQYF

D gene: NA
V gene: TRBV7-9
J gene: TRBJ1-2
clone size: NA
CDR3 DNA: TGTGCCAGCAGCCAAAGCTCCCTCTTGGGCTACACCTTC
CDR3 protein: CASSQSSLLGYTF

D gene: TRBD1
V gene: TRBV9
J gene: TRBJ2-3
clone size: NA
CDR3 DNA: TGTGCCAGCGTCGCTACAGGGGGAAAAGATACGCAGTATTTT
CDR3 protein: CASVATGGKDTQYF

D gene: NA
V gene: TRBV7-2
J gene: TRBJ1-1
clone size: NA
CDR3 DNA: TGTGCCAGCAGCTTCATAAGGAGTGAAGCTTTCTTT
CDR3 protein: CASSFIRSEAFF

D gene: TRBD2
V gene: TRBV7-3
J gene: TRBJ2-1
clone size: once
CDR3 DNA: TGTGCCAGCAGCTTATCAATCACTAGCGGGAGGGGCTACAATGAGCAGTTCTTC
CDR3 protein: CASSLSITSGRGYNEQFF

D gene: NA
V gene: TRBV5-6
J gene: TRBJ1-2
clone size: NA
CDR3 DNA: TGTGCCAGCAGCCCGGCCGGGAGCCCCGCTGGCTACACCTTC
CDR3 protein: CASSPAGSPAGYTF

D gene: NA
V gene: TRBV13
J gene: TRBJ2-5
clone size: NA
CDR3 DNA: TGTGCCAGCAGCTTAGGACGGGAGACCCAGTACTTC
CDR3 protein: CASSLGRETQYF

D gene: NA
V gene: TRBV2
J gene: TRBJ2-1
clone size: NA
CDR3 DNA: TGTGCCAGCAGTGAAGTGAGTAGCGGCAGTGAGCAGTTCTTC
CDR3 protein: CASSEVSSGSEQFF

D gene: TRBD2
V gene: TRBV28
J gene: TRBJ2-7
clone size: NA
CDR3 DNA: TGTGCCACCACTAGCGGGGGGGCGTCCCAAGACGAGCAGTACTTC
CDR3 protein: CATTSGGASQDEQYF

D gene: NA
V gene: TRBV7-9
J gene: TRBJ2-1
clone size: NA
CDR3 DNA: TGTGCCAGCAGCTTGGGCCAGGGGGGCCTAGGTGAGCAGTTCTTC
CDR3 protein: CASSLGQGGLGEQFF

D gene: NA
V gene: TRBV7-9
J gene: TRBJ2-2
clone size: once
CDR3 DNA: TGTGCCAGCAGCTTAGCGGGAGTAACCGGGGAGCTGTTTTTT
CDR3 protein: CASSLAGVTGELFF

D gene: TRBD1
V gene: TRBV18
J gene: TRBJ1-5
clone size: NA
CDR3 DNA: TGTGCCAGCTCAGAAAGGACAGGGGGCAATCAGCCCCAGCATTTT
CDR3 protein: CASSERTGGNQPQHF

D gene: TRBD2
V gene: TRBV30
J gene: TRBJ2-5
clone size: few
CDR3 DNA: TGTGCCTGGAGTCCGCCTCTAGCGGGTTTGACCCAGTACTTC
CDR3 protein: CAWSPPLAGLTQYF

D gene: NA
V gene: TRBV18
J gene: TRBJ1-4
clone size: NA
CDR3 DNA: TGTGCCAGCTCACCACGGGCGGGGAGAGACGAAAAACTGTTTTTT
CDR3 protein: CASSPRAGRDEKLFF

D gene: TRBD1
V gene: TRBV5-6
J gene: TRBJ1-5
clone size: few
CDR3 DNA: TGTGCCAGCAGCAGTTCCGGGACAGGGCCCCGTCAGCCCCAGCATTTT
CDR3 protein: CASSSSGTGPRQPQHF